The TCR beta chain under discussion was sequenced for a study of radiotherapy plus CTLA-4 blockade in lung cancer. Study-level results: Radiotherapy plus ipilimumab was followed by expansion in blood of tumor-derived TCR clones.

The CDR3 totals 14 residues. Per germline, CDR1 ENHRY and CDR2 SYGVKD. After removal of 6 bases from V and 7 bases from J, the junction contained 7 bases not matched to a gene. The method was immunoSEQ multiplex PCR; TCRdb's version includes in-frame clones alone and lacks a portion of them. The sample includes about 97,000 clones, under 85% of them seen just once. Patients in the study, people with chemo-refractory metastatic non-small-cell lung cancer, received focal radiation plus ipilimumab CTLA-4 blockade. This clone was detected a few times. Its antigen remains unknown. The origin of this receptor is a human donor with non-small cell lung cancer who had a partial response to radiotherapy plus ipilimumab. Some clones in this sample may be carry-over from other donors' samples. This specimen was peripheral blood, taken from a patient treated with radiotherapy plus ipilimumab. The V call is TRBV10-3, the J call TRBJ1-2, with TRBD1 identical over 11 bases. The CDR3 DNA sequence: TGTGCCATCAGAGATGGACAGGGGGCGCGTGGCTACACCTTC. This translates into CAIRDGQGARGYTF.